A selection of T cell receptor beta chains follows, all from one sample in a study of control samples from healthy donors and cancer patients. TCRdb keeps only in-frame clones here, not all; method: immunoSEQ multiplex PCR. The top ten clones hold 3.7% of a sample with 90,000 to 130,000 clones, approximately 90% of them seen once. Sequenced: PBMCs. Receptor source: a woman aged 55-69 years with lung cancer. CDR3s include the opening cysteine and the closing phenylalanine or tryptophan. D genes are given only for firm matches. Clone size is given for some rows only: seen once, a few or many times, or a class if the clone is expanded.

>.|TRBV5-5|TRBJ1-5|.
CASSLEGGGNQPQHF
TGTGCCAGCAGCTTGGAGGGAGGGGGCAATCAGCCCCAGCATTTT
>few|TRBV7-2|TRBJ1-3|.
CASSLGNSGNTIYF
TGTGCCAGCAGCTTAGGGAACTCTGGAAACACCATATATTTT
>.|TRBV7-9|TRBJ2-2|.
CASSFDYTGELFF
TGTGCCAGCAGCTTTGACTACACCGGGGAGCTGTTTTTT
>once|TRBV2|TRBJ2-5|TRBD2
CASSGASGKETQYF
TGTGCCAGCAGTGGGGCTAGCGGGAAAGAGACCCAGTACTTC
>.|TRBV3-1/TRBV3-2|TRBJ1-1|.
CASSQVPEEVEAFF
TGTGCCAGCAGCCAAGTGCCAGAGGAGGTTGAAGCTTTCTTT
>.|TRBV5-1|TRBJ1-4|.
CASSFGMEGEKLFF
TGCGCCAGCAGCTTCGGGATGGAGGGCGAAAAACTGTTTTTT
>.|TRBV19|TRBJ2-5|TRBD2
CASSLARGGLETQYF
TGTGCCAGTAGTCTTGCGCGGGGGGGCCTGGAGACCCAGTACTTC
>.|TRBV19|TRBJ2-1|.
CASTRQGSSYNEQFF
TGTGCCAGTACCCGTCAGGGTAGCTCCTACAATGAGCAGTTCTTC
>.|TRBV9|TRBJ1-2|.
CASSVAPQGVYGYTF
TGTGCCAGCAGCGTAGCCCCACAGGGTGTCTATGGCTACACCTTC
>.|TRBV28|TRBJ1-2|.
CASSLGRKTVIYGYTF
TGTGCCAGCAGTTTGGGCCGAAAAACCGTCATCTATGGCTACACCTTC
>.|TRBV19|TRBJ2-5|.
CASTATQGPQETQYF
TGTGCCAGTACCGCGACACAGGGACCCCAAGAGACCCAGTACTTC
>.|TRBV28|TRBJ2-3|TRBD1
CASTTRGQGTTKADTQYF
TGTGCCAGCACTACCCGGGGACAGGGAACAACCAAGGCAGATACGCAGTATTTT
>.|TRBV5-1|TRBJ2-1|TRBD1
CASSPGTDFWKGDEQFF
TGCGCCAGCAGCCCCGGGACAGATTTTTGGAAAGGCGATGAGCAGTTCTTC